This T cell receptor beta chain was sequenced during a study of cytomegalovirus exposure and HLA in healthy donors. Broader study findings: Segments of the TCR beta V type were, in most cases, productive about 90% or about 30% of the time in an earlier analysis. Later analysis suggested links between common viral pathogens and several top significant clusters. TCR beta sequences reportedly predicted the HLA-A and HLA-B alleles of most subjects accurately.

The V segment lost 3 bases and the J segment 0 bases; nucleotides outside the gene matches: 11. Germline V gene lookup returns CDR1 SEHNR and CDR2 FQNEAQ (reference sequence). This CDR3 is 19 amino acids long. In the case of this clone: Its target is unknown.

The PCR was carried out with 60 Vbeta primers and 13 Jbeta primers. Using immunoSEQ multiplex PCR, the repertoire was profiled, and TCRdb retains in-frame clones only, with some absent. The sample shows approximately 140,000 clones, just under 65% of them seen only once. The receptor comes from a woman aged 60-75 years in good health and CMV-seropositive. The sequenced sample was PBMCs. The chain couples TRBV7-9 to TRBJ2-6; 7 bases match TRBD1. CDR3 in amino acids: CASSFPTRTGSSGANVLTF. For the CDR3, the DNA is TGTGCCAGCAGCTTCCCTACCAGGACAGGAAGCTCTGGGGCCAACGTCCTGACTTTC.